The present T cell receptor (beta chain) was sequenced within a study of T-cell memory formation after mild COVID-19 listed by TCRdb under 2021. For the wider study: Most TCR sequence clusters were specific to one of the two donors. Longitudinal TCRalpha and TCRbeta repertoire sequencing tracked T-cell clones expanding and contracting after mild COVID-19 in a couple of donors. Two young, previously healthy adult volunteers, one female and one male, were included in the cohort.

Sequencing relied on an Illumina NovaSeq 6000. Using 5'RACE with constant-segment primers, TCRalpha and TCRbeta cDNA libraries were constructed, with sample barcodes and unique molecular identifiers added in the process. RNA was extracted from every sample with Trizol reagent. Amplification of the libraries took two PCR steps, and the second step added a second sample barcode plus Illumina TruSeq adapters. Sequencing of libraries was performed on an Illumina NovaSeq with 2 x 150 bp paired-end reads. The authors processed their data as follows. Reads were demultiplexed and collapsed into UMI-guided consensus sequences with migec v1.2.7. With mixcr v2.1.11, UMI consensuses were aligned to TRA and TRB V and J templates and assembled into clonotypes. Clonotypes were classified as expanded or contracted when called significant by both edgeR and NoisET, with noise models trained on biological replicates. For edgeR calls, the cutoffs were a false discovery rate-adjusted p below 0.01 and a log2 fold-change threshold of 1. As an exploratory analysis of dynamics, max-normalized trajectories of the 1000 most abundant clonotypes were examined by PCA with hierarchical clustering. Separately sequenced CD4+ and CD8+ repertoires were used to assign the CD4 or CD8 phenotype of responding clones. TCRdb passed the public sequencing reads through fastp at Q25 and MiXCR, retaining productive beta sequences. All rows with the same CDR3 protein become a single entry with the most common DNA and genes. TCRdb, not the original authors, processed these V and J calls. Within this sample are 50,000 to 70,000 distinct CDR3 sequences, with roughly an eighth of them counted one time only. The biggest ten clones account for around a quarter of the sample.

This clonotype was seen more than once but under ten times. It has no known antigen specificity. No much larger clone is present one base from it, and per-base qualities are unavailable. Overall results and qualifications from the work: Only a couple of mild cases were covered by the study, and larger cohorts that include severe cases with pre-infection samples were considered necessary. Contracting CD4+ clones turned up mainly in the CM and EM memory subsets, whereas EMRA was where CD8+ clones were enriched. SARS-CoV-2 specificity of the second-wave clones peaking on day 37 was not confirmed. Balanced CD4/CD8 phenotypes were observed for clones contracting from day 15 to 85, whereas a bias towards CD4+ was observed for a second wave of clones expanding from day 15 to 37. Some responding clones were detected in pre-infection memory, which suggested that pre-existing cross-reactive memory T cells had joined the SARS-CoV-2 response.

Including cysteine and phenylalanine, the CDR3 has 13 amino acids. Kept here is only the CDR3 DNA, which spans 39 bases and is read in frame from base 1. The CDR1 and CDR2 encoded by the germline V gene (reference sequence) are LGHDT and YNNKEL. The V and J ends are trimmed by 2 bases and 3 bases, leaving 6 bases between them. Ficoll-Paque density gradient centrifugation was used to isolate PBMCs. Sequencing used PBMCs or a T cell subset sorted from them (not recorded which). This chain is built from TRBV3-1 and TRBJ2-3, with TRBD1 tentatively as D gene (5 bases match). The origin of this receptor is a man younger than 35 who had mild COVID-19 (a few samples of this study predate the infection). The sample titles of this study are shuffled in the database, so cell type and time point are left out; the donor was told from shared clones. The base sequence is TGTGCCAGCAGCCAACAGGGTACAGATACGCAGTATTTT. The encoded protein is CASSQQGTDTQYF.